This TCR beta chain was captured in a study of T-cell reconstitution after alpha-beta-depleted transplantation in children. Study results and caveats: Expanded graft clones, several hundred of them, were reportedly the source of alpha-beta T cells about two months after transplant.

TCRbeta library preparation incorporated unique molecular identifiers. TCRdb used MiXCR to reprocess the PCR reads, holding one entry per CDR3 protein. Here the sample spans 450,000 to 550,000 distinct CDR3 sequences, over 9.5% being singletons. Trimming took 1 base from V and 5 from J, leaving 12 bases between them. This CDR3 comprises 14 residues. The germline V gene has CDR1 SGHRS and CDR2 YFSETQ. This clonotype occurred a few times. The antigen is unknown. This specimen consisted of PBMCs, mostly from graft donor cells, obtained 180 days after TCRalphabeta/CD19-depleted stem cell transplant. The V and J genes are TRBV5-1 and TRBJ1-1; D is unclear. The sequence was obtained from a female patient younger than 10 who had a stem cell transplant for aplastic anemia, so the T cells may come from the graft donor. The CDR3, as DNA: TGCGCCAGCAGCTTGATCGGGGTTAGTACTGAAGCTTTCTTT. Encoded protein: CASSLIGVSTEAFF.